This T cell receptor beta chain came from a study of blood T cell repertoires in COVID-19. About the research overall: The samples span acute and convalescent COVID-19 from the United States, Italy and Spain. The analysed material was cDNA or gDNA that came from T cells, B-cell-depleted T cells, or PBMCs.

Germline-derived CDR1 and CDR2 are KGHSH and LQKENI. V lost 0 bases, J lost 0 bases, and 6 bases lay in between. This CDR3 comprises 15 residues. In the authors' workflow: By means of reference gene primer amplification, nucleated cell counts were estimated. Repertoires were generated with immunoSEQ multiplex PCR, while TCRdb's copy carries only in-frame clones and drops some. That table gives V, J and clone size, and the DNA gave D and trimming. The sample contains 88,000 or so clones, about 80% of which appear only once. The clonotype originates from a human donor in a cohort sampled during active COVID-19. Sequences were obtained from peripheral blood. The V and J genes are TRBV18 and TRBJ2-4, with D uncertain. Written as DNA, the CDR3 is TGTGCCAGCTCACCACCGGGCCTAGCCAAAAACATTCAGTACTTC. Amino acids: CASSPPGLAKNIQYF.